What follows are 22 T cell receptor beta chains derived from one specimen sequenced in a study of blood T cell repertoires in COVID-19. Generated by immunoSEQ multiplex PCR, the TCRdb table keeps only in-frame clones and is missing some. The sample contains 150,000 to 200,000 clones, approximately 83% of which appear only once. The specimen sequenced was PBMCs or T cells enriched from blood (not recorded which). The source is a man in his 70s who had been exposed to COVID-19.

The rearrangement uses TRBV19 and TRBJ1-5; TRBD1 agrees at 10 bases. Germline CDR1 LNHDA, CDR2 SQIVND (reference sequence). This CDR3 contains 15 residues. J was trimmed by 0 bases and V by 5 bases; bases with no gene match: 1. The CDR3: CASSWTGGSNQPQHF. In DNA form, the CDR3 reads TGTGCCAGTAGTTGGACAGGGGGTAGCAATCAGCCCCAGCATTTT.

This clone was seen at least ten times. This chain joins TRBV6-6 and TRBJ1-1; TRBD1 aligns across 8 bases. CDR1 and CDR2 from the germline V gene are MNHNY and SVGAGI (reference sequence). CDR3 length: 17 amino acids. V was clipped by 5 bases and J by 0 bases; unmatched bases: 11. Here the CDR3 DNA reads TGTGCCAGCAGTCGGACAGGGATCCAGATTATGAACACTGAAGCTTTCTTT. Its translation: CASSRTGIQIMNTEAFF.

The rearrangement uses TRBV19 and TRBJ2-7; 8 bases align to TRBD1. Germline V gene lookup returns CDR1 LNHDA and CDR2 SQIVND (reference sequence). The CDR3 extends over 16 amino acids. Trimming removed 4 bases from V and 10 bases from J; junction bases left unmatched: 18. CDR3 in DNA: TGTGCCAGTAGTAACCCCCAAGGACAGGGTGGGAGGCGACAGTACTTC. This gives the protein CASSNPQGQGGRRQYF.

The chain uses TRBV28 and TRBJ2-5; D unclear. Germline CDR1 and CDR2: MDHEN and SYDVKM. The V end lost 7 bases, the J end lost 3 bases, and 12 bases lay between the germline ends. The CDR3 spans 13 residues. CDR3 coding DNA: TGTGCCAGCAAGAGAAGTACCGAAGAGACCCAGTACTTC. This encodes CASKRSTEETQYF.

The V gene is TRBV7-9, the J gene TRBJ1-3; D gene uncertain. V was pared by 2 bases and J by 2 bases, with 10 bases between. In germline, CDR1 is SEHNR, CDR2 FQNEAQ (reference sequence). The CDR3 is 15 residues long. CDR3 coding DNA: TGTGCCAGCAGCTTACGTACCAGCGCTGGAAACACCATATATTTT. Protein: CASSLRTSAGNTIYF.

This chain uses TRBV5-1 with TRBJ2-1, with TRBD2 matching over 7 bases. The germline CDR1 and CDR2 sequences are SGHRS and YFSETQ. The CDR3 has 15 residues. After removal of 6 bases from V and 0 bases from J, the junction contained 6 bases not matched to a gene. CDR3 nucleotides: TGCGCCAGCACCCCTTCGGGGGGCTCCTACAATGAGCAGTTCTTC. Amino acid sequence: CASTPSGGSYNEQFF.

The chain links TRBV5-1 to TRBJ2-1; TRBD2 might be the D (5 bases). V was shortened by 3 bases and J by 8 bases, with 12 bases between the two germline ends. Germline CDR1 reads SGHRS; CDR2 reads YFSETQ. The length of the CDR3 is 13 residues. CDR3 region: CASSYTGSHEQFF. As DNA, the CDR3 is TGCGCCAGCAGCTATACGGGGAGTCATGAGCAGTTCTTC.

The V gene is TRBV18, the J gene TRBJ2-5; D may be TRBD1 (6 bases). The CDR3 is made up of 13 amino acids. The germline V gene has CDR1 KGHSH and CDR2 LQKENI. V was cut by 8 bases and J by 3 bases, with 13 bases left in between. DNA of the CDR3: TGTGCCAGCACTATTACAGGGAAAGAGACCCAGTACTTC. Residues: CASTITGKETQYF.

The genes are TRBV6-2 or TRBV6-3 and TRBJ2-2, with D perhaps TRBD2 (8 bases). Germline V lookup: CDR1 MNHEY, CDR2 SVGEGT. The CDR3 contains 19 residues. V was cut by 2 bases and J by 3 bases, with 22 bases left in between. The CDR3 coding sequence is TGTGCCAGCAGTTACCCAACTAGCGGAGGGGGCTGGGACACCGGGGAGCTGTTTTTT. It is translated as CASSYPTSGGGWDTGELFF.

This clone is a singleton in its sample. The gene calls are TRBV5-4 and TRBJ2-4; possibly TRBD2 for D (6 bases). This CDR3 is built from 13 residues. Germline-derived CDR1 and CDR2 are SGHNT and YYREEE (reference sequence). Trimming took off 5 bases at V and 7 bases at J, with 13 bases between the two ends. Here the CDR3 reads CASRSGTANIQYF. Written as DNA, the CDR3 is TGTGCCAGCAGATCCGGGACTGCGAACATTCAGTACTTC.

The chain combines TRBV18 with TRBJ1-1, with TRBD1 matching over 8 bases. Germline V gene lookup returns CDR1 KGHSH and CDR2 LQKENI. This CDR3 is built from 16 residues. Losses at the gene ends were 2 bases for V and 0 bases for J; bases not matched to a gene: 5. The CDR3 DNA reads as TGTGCCAGCTCACCAGACAGGGGACACCTGAACACTGAAGCTTTCTTT. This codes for CASSPDRGHLNTEAFF.

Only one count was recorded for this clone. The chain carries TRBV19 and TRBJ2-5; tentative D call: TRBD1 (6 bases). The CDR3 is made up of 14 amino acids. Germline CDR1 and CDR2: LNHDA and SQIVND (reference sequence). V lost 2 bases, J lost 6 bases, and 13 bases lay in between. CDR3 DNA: TGTGCCAGTAGTATAAGTAACAGGGAGAAGACCCAGTACTTC. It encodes CASSISNREKTQYF.

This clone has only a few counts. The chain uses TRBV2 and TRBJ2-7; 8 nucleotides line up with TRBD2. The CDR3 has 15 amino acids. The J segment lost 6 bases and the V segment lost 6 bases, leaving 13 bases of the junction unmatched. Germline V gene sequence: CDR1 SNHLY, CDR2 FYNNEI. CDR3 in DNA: TGTGCCAGCAGCGGTGCTAGCGGGCTTATTGGCGAGCAGTACTTC. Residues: CASSGASGLIGEQYF.

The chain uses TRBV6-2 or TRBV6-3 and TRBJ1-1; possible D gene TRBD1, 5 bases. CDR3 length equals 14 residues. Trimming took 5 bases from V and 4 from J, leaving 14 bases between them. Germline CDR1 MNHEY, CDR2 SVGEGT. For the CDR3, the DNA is TGTGCCAGCAGTCTCGGGGGGGGGAGCACTGAAGCTTTCTTT. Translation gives CASSLGGGSTEAFF.

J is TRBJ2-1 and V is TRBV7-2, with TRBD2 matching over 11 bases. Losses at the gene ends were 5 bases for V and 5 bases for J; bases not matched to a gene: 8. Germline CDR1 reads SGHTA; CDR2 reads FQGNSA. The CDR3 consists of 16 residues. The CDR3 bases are TGTGCCAGCAGCGGCGTTGGGACTAGCGGTGACAATGAGCAGTTCTTC. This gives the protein CASSGVGTSGDNEQFF.

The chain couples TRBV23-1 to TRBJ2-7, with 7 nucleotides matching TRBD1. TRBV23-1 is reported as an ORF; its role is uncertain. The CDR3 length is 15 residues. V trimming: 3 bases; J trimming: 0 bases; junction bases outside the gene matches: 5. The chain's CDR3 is CASSHSQGSSYEQYF. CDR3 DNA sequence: TGCGCCAGCAGTCATTCACAGGGGAGCTCCTACGAGCAGTACTTC.

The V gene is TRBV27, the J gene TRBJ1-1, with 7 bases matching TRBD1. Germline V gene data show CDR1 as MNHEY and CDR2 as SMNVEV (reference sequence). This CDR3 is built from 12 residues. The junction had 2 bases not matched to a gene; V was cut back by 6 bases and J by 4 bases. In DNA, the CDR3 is TGTGCCAGCAGGGCAGGGGGCACTGAAGCTTTCTTT. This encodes CASRAGGTEAFF.

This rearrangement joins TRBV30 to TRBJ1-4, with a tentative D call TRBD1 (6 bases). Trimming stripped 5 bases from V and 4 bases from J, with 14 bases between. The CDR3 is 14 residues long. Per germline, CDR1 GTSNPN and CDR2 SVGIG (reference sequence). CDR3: CAWRLRTVNEKLFF. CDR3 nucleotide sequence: TGTGCCTGGCGTCTTAGGACAGTTAATGAAAAACTGTTTTTT.

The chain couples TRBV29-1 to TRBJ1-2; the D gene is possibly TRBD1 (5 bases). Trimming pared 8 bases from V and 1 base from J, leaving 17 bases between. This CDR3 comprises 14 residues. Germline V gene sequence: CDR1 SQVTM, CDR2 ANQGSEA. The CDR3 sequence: CSSGRVRYNYGYTF. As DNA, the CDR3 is TGCAGCTCCGGCAGGGTAAGGTATAACTATGGCTACACCTTC. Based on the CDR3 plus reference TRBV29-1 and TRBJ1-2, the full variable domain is SAVISQKPSRDICQRGTSLTIQCQVDSQVTMMFWYRQQPGQSLTLIATANQGSEATYESGFVIDKFPISRPNLTFSTLTVSNMSPEDSSIYLCSSGRVRYNYGYTFGSGTRLTVV.

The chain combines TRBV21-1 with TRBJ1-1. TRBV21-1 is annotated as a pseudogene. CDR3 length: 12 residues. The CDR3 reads CASSKGSTEAFF. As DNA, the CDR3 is TGTGCCAGCAGCAAGGGGAGCACTGAAGCTTTCTTT.

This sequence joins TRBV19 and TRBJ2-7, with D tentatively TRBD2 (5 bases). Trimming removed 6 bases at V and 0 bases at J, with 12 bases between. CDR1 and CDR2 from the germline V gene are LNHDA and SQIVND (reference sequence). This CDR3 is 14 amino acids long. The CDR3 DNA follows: TGTGCCAGTAGGGACTCCCGTGACTCCTACGAGCAGTACTTC. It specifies CASRDSRDSYEQYF.

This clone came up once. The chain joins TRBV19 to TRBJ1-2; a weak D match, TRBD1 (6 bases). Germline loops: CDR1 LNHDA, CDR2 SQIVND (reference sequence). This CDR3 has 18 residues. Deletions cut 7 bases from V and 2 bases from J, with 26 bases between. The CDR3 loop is CASTSLFDRTIKNYGYTF. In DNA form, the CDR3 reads TGTGCCAGTACCTCCCTCTTTGACAGGACAATTAAGAACTATGGCTACACCTTC.